A selection of T cell receptor beta chains follows, all from one sample in a study of Graves' ophthalmopathy and Graves' hyperthyroidism. Via MiXCR, TCRdb re-called the multiplex PCR reads, giving one row per CDR3 protein. The table includes more than 550,000 distinct CDR3 sequences, about two fifths detected once. The sample was peripheral blood. Receptors were obtained from an adult man with Graves' ophthalmopathy. Both conserved end residues are part of each CDR3. Each record gives: CDR3 protein, CDR3 DNA, J gene, V gene, D gene, clone size. A D gene is named only where the DNA matches it firmly. Rows give clone size only sometimes, using once, few, many, or a class for an expanded clone.

CDR3: CASSSIPGRAWNTGELFF
DNA: TGTGCCAGCAGCTCAATCCCGGGACGGGCCTGGAACACCGGGGAGCTGTTTTTT
J: TRBJ2-2
V: TRBV7-3
D: -
size: many

CDR3: CASSFQRTPTDTQYF
DNA: TGTGCCAGCAGCTTTCAGCGGACGCCCACAGATACGCAGTATTTT
J: TRBJ2-3
V: TRBV7-6
D: -
size: few

CDR3: CASSPQDRAGETQYF
DNA: TGTGCCAGCAGCCCTCAAGACAGGGCTGGAGAGACCCAGTACTTC
J: TRBJ2-5
V: TRBV9
D: TRBD1
size: -

CDR3: CANSLKGLPNTGELFF
DNA: TGTGCCAACAGCTTAAAAGGACTACCTAACACCGGGGAGCTGTTTTTT
J: TRBJ2-2
V: TRBV7-6
D: -
size: -

CDR3: CASSQASPTSGNEQYF
DNA: TGCGCCAGCAGCCAGGCTTCCCCGACTAGCGGGAACGAGCAGTACTTC
J: TRBJ2-7
V: TRBV4-1
D: TRBD2
size: -

CDR3: CASSLRGTNYGYTF
DNA: TGTGCCAGCAGTTTAAGGGGGACAAACTATGGCTACACCTTC
J: TRBJ1-2
V: TRBV27
D: -
size: few

CDR3: CASSIRRGPESYEQYF
DNA: TGTGCCAGCAGCATCCGACGGGGCCCCGAGAGCTACGAGCAGTACTTC
J: TRBJ2-7
V: TRBV7-2
D: -
size: many

CDR3: CASSYGDRATEAFF
DNA: TGTGCCAGCAGTTATGGGGATCGGGCCACTGAAGCTTTCTTT
J: TRBJ1-1
V: TRBV6-5
D: -
size: few

CDR3: CASSRSDYSYEQYF
DNA: TGTGCCAGCAGCCGGTCGGACTACTCCTACGAGCAGTACTTC
J: TRBJ2-7
V: TRBV2
D: -
size: few

CDR3: CASRRRGSYNEQFF
DNA: TGTGCCAGCAGGCGACGGGGCTCCTACAATGAGCAGTTCTTC
J: TRBJ2-1
V: TRBV25-1
D: -
size: many